The next 9 T cell receptor beta chains were all read from a single sample in a study of blood T cell repertoires in COVID-19. Profiling relied on immunoSEQ multiplex PCR, and the TCRdb table lists in-frame clones only, not all of them. The sample has 100,000 to 150,000 clones, 60% to 80% seen once. Sequences were obtained from peripheral blood. The source is a man older than 75 with COVID-19, enrolled during active disease.

The chain uses TRBV4-2 and TRBJ2-3; TRBD1 aligns across 7 bases. Losses at the gene ends were 4 bases for V and 0 bases for J; bases not matched to a gene: 16. CDR1 and CDR2 from the germline V gene are LGHNA and YNFKEQ. The CDR3 is made up of 19 amino acids. For the CDR3, the DNA is TGTGCCAGCAGCCCTACCCATACGGACAGGCGATTTAGCACAGATACGCAGTATTTT. Translated: CASSPTHTDRRFSTDTQYF.

This chain joins TRBV13 and TRBJ2-1, with D unclear. Germline V gene data show CDR1 as PRHDT and CDR2 as FYEKMQ (reference sequence). The CDR3 totals 14 residues. Deletions cut 1 base from V and 2 bases from J, with 6 bases between. CDR3: CASSLELTYNEQFF. CDR3 in DNA: TGTGCCAGCAGCTTAGAACTAACCTACAATGAGCAGTTCTTC. Drawing the rest from reference TRBV13 and TRBJ2-1, the complete variable domain is AAGVIQSPRHLIKEKRETATLKCYPIPRHDTVYWYQQGPGQDPQFLISFYEKMQSDKGSIPDRFSAQQFSDYHSELNMSSLELGDSALYFCASSLELTYNEQFFGPGTRLTVL.

This clone was seen a single time. The rearrangement joins TRBV4-2 to TRBJ2-2; TRBD2 is a possible D gene (7 bases). With 1 base removed from V and 6 bases from J, the gap between germline ends came to 15 bases. This CDR3 region has 16 residues. Germline V gene data show CDR1 as LGHNA and CDR2 as YNFKEQ. This CDR3 reads CASSQGSGGRAGELFF. The CDR3 DNA sequence: TGTGCCAGCAGCCAAGGTTCCGGGGGGCGGGCCGGGGAGCTGTTTTTT.

The gene calls are TRBV6-2 or TRBV6-3 and TRBJ2-7; D is perhaps TRBD2 (5 bases). Trimming stripped 2 bases from V and 4 bases from J, with 21 bases between. Germline CDR1 and CDR2: MNHEY and SVGEGT. This CDR3 region has 17 residues. CDR3 loop: CASSYPLGADLKYEQYF. The CDR3 DNA is TGTGCCAGCAGTTACCCGCTAGGAGCGGATCTTAAATACGAGCAGTACTTC.

In DNA, the CDR3 is TGTGCCACCAGCAGACAGGCCTCTGGGGCCAACGTCCTGACTTTC. Protein: CATSRQASGANVLTF. The chain joins TRBV15 to TRBJ2-6; D remains unclear. Between the trimmed V and J ends, which lost 2 bases and 0 bases, there was a span of 5 bases. CDR3 length: 15 amino acids. Germline lookup yields CDR1 LNHNV and CDR2 YYDKDF (reference sequence).

J is TRBJ2-1 and V is TRBV29-1; unclear D gene. V lost 5 bases, J lost 5 bases, and 16 bases lay in between. CDR3 length: 14 amino acids. Germline values: CDR1 SQVTM, CDR2 ANQGSEA. The CDR3 coding sequence is TGCAGCGTTAAAGTCCCGGGTCTCCACAATGAGCAGTTCTTC. This encodes CSVKVPGLHNEQFF.

The sample holds a few counts of this clone. The rearrangement uses TRBV28 and TRBJ1-1; D is possibly TRBD1 (5 bases). V was trimmed by 6 bases and J by 7 bases, leaving 15 bases between them. From germline, CDR1 is MDHEN and CDR2 SYDVKM. The CDR3 spans 13 residues. CDR3: CASSLDNFGEAFF. The CDR3 DNA reads as TGTGCCAGCAGCCTGGACAATTTCGGTGAAGCTTTCTTT. The full variable domain, with the rest looked up from reference TRBV28 and TRBJ1-1, is DVKVTQSSRYLVKRTGEKVFLECVQDMDHENMFWYRQDPGLGLRLIYFSYDVKMKEKGDIPEGYSVSREKKERFSLILESASTNQTSMYLCASSLDNFGEAFFGQGTRLTVV.

The chain has TRBV15 and TRBJ2-5; 8 positions agree with TRBD2. V trimming: 4 bases; J trimming: 4 bases; junction bases outside the gene matches: 11. Germline-derived CDR1 and CDR2 are LNHNV and YYDKDF (reference sequence). This CDR3 region has 16 residues. CDR3 amino acids: CATSMGTRLTGETQYF. The CDR3 DNA reads TGTGCCACCAGCATGGGGACTAGATTAACGGGAGAGACCCAGTACTTC. The variable domain in full, completed from reference TRBV15 and TRBJ2-5, reads DAMVIQNPRYQVTQFGKPVTLSCSQTLNHNVMYWYQQKSSQAPKLLFHYYDKDFNNEADTPDNFQSRRPNTSFCFLDIRSPGLGDTAMYLCATSMGTRLTGETQYFGPGTRLLVL.

J is TRBJ1-4 and V is TRBV7-2; TRBD1 is a possible D gene (6 bases). This CDR3 comprises 14 residues. V gave up 5 bases and J gave up 4 bases, with 11 bases separating them. Germline V gene sequence: CDR1 SGHTA, CDR2 FQGNSA. The CDR3 coding sequence is TGTGCCAGCAGCCCAGGGGCCTTTAATGAAAAACTGTTTTTT. This sequence encodes CASSPGAFNEKLFF.